The T cell receptor beta chain under discussion was sequenced for a study of cytomegalovirus exposure and HLA in healthy donors. A multiplex PCR was run with 60 Vbeta primers and 13 Jbeta primers. Method: immunoSEQ multiplex PCR; TCRdb's copy keeps in-frame clones and lacks some. In the table there are roughly 100,000 clones, just under 70% of which are singletons. From germline, CDR1 is MGHDK and CDR2 SYGVNS. The V gene lost 5 bases and the J gene lost 6 bases, with 14 bases spanning the gap. The CDR3 runs to 14 residues. This clonotype was sampled from a woman aged 45 to 65 in good health and CMV-seropositive. The sequencing input was PBMCs. The chain couples TRBV25-1 to TRBJ2-1, with a weak D call TRBD1 (6 bases). The CDR3 here is CASSLGRGLNEQFF. CDR3 in DNA: TGTGCCAGCAGTCTAGGCAGGGGCCTCAATGAGCAGTTCTTC.